A single sample is the source of the 12 T cell receptor beta chains below, sequenced in a study of breast tumors, draining lymph nodes, adjacent tissues. MiXCR was run by TCRdb on the multiplex PCR reads, yielding one entry per CDR3 protein. The sample holds over 200,000 distinct CDR3 sequences, 32% seen once. Axillary draining lymph nodes of breast cancer patients supplied the node samples. The sample was axillary lymph node tissue. The source is a female donor with breast cancer. Some clones in this sample may be carry-over from other donors' samples.

This clonotype has a count of ten or more. This chain joins TRBV19 and TRBJ2-2, with D unclear. Per the germline V gene, CDR1 is LNHDA and CDR2 is SQIVND (reference sequence). V gave up 4 bases and J gave up 0 bases, with 12 bases separating them. The length of the CDR3 is 16 residues. CDR3 loop: CASSNPGRSNTGELFF. The CDR3 coding sequence is TGTGCCAGTAGTAACCCCGGGCGCTCGAACACCGGGGAGCTGTTTTTT.

This clonotype appeared many times. The V gene is TRBV2, the J gene TRBJ1-1; D uncertain. The CDR3 runs to 11 residues. Germline values: CDR1 SNHLY, CDR2 FYNNEI. Trimming stripped 6 bases from V and 7 bases from J, with 9 bases between. In DNA form, the CDR3 reads TGTGCCAGCAGATCCGAGTTTGAAGCTTTCTTT. It yields the protein CASRSEFEAFF.

This clonotype was seen repeatedly, ten times or more. This rearrangement joins TRBV20-1 to TRBJ1-2; D might be TRBD1 (5 bases). Germline V CDR1 and CDR2: DFQATT, SNEGSKA (reference sequence). V was shortened by 3 bases and J by 8 bases, with 13 bases between the two germline ends. This CDR3 has 12 amino acids. In DNA, the CDR3 is TGCAGTGCTAGTGGGGACGGCCTAGGCTACACCTTC. This codes for CSASGDGLGYTF.

This clonotype was seen repeatedly, ten times or more. The CDR3 DNA reads as TGTGCCAGCAGGGGACAGGGGTCGAACGAGCAGTACTTC. Its protein is CASRGQGSNEQYF. The chain uses TRBV12-3 or TRBV12-4 and TRBJ2-7, with 10 bases identical to TRBD1. J was trimmed by 5 bases and V by 6 bases; bases with no gene match: 4. The CDR3 has 13 residues.

As regards this clonotype: A much larger clone differs from this one at a single base, so this may be a read error. V usage is TRBV20-1 and J usage is TRBJ2-1; D may be TRBD2 (7 bases). Germline assignment: CDR1 DFQATT and CDR2 SNEGSKA (reference sequence). Trimming shortened V by 3 bases and J by 9 bases, and 18 bases separated the two germline ends. This CDR3 region has 14 residues. The CDR3 DNA reads TGCAGTGCTAGCCACAGGGAGGGCCACACTGAGCAGTTCTTC. Its protein is CSASHREGHTEQFF.

The genes are TRBV7-2 and TRBJ2-7, with 9 bases identical to TRBD1. The CDR3 is made up of 14 amino acids. V lost 5 bases, J lost 2 bases, and 4 bases stayed unmatched. The germline CDR1 and CDR2 sequences are SGHTA and FQGNSA. CDR3: CASSTRQGAYEQYF. The CDR3 region has the DNA TGTGCCAGCAGCACGCGACAGGGGGCCTACGAGCAGTACTTC. The complete variable domain, with remaining parts taken from reference TRBV7-2 and TRBJ2-7, reads GAGVSQSPSNKVTEKGKDVELRCDPISGHTALYWYRQSLGQGLEFLIYFQGNSAPDKSGLPSDRFSAERTGGSVSTLTIQRTQQEDSAVYLCASSTRQGAYEQYFGPGTRLTVT.

This clonotype was counted at least ten times. This chain links TRBV30 with TRBJ2-7, with D unresolved. Germline V gene data show CDR1 as GTSNPN and CDR2 as SVGIG (reference sequence). There are 11 residues in the CDR3. Trimming left V 1 base short and J 4 bases short, with 5 bases between. The CDR3 sequence: CAWSEQYEQYF. The CDR3 bases are TGTGCCTGGAGTGAACAGTACGAGCAGTACTTC.

The chain joins TRBV5-1 to TRBJ1-2; 8 bases line up with TRBD1. Germline V gene sequence: CDR1 SGHRS, CDR2 YFSETQ. V lost 9 bases, J lost 8 bases, and 6 bases stayed unmatched. The CDR3 contains 11 residues. This CDR3 reads CATGGAGGYTF. In nucleotides, the CDR3 is TGCGCCACAGGGGGCGCGGGGGGCTACACCTTC.

A word on this clonotype: It may be a read error: a sequence one base away is much more abundant. The CDR3 nucleotides read TGTGCCAGCAGTCCGGGCTTAGACGGAACCGGGGAGCTGTTTTTT. Translating gives CASSPGLDGTGELFF. The rearrangement links TRBV6-2 or TRBV6-3 to TRBJ2-2, with D unclear. V was clipped by 5 bases and J by 5 bases, with 15 bases between them. The CDR3 consists of 15 residues. Per germline, CDR1 MNHEY and CDR2 SVGEGT.

This clonotype occurred many times. The V call is TRBV4-3, the J call TRBJ2-7; D tentatively fits TRBD1 or TRBD2 (5 bases each). Per the germline V gene, CDR1 is LGHNA and CDR2 is YSLEER. V was cut by 4 bases and J by 1 base, with 17 bases left in between. CDR3 length: 16 amino acids. DNA of the CDR3: TGCGCCAGCAGCCGATCCGGGGCGTCGGCGTCCTACGAGCAGTACTTC. It is translated as CASSRSGASASYEQYF.

This clonotype was detected many times. V usage is TRBV11-3 and J usage is TRBJ2-3; 7 bases agree with TRBD2. The V gene end was trimmed by 5 bases and the J gene end by 0 bases; junction bases not matched to a gene: 14. CDR3 length: 18 amino acids. From germline, CDR1 is SGHNT and CDR2 YENEEA. The CDR3 loop is CASSLDSPISGSTDTQYF. As DNA, the CDR3 is TGTGCCAGCAGCCTTGACAGTCCAATTAGCGGGAGCACAGATACGCAGTATTTT.

This clonotype was observed a few times. A read error may explain this, as a much larger clone is one base away. Without the conserved terminal phenylalanine or tryptophan, this CDR3 likely stems from a read error. This sequence joins TRBV6-1 and TRBJ1-2; D call uncertain. CDR1 is MNHNS and CDR2 is SASEGT in the germline V gene. The V and J ends lost 2 bases and 6 bases respectively, with 16 bases between them. The CDR3 is 15 amino acids. This CDR3 is CASSESHIRPDGYTV. In DNA, the CDR3 is TGTGCCAGCAGTGAAAGCCATATCCGGCCGGATGGCTACACCGTC.